What follows describes a single TCR beta chain. As yet, its antigen is unknown. The data were taken from a study of OX40 agonist ivuxolimab in advanced cancers. Findings and limits, study-wide: Partial responders at 0.1-3.0 mg/kg showed near-lowest clonal expansion.

Sequenced by immunoSEQ multiplex PCR; TCRdb stores in-frame clones only, minus some. The sample lists about 86,000 clones, roughly nine tenths seen once, with 8.7% in the top ten. The germline CDR1 and CDR2 sequences are GTSNPN and SVGIG (reference sequence). The CDR3 length is 15 residues. V lost 0 bases and J lost 5, with 14 bases in between. The material sequenced was CD4+ or CD8+ T cells sorted from blood, taken in a trial of the OX40 agonist ivuxolimab. The V gene is TRBV30, the J gene TRBJ1-5; D unresolved. This TCR was recovered from an adult with an advanced solid tumor such as melanoma, head and neck, liver or kidney cancer. CDR3 sequence reads: CAWSVQWGSDQPQHF. The CDR3 region has the DNA TGTGCCTGGAGTGTGCAGTGGGGAAGCGATCAGCCCCAGCATTTT. The entire variable domain, with the rest obtained from reference TRBV30 and TRBJ1-5, is as follows: SQTIHQWPATLVQPVGSPLSLECTVEGTSNPNLYWYRQAAGRGLQLLFYSVGIGQISSEVPQNLSASRPQDRQFILSSKKLLLSDSGFYLCAWSVQWGSDQPQHFGDGTRLSIL.